The 7 T cell receptor beta chains below were found in one sample sequenced in a study of OX40 agonist ivuxolimab in advanced cancers. The method was the immunoSEQ multiplex PCR assay. Not all clones reach the TCRdb copy of this immuneACCESS table, which keeps in-frame sequences only. Checked studies attribute under half of the gap to unresolved V genes and leave the rest unexplained. The sample table contains under 75,000 clones; only one count was recorded for around nine tenths of them. Clones ranked in the top ten supply about 0.63% of the sample. The material was CD4+ or CD8+ T cells sorted from blood, obtained in a trial of the OX40 agonist ivuxolimab. The receptors stem from an adult with an advanced solid tumor such as melanoma, head and neck, liver or kidney cancer.

The rearrangement uses TRBV5-1 and TRBJ1-4; no reliable D call. V was shortened by 0 bases and J by 7 bases, with 10 bases between the two germline ends. There are 14 residues in the CDR3. The germline V gene encodes CDR1 SGHRS and CDR2 YFSETQ. The CDR3 protein is CASSLDRVREKLFF. Here the CDR3 DNA reads TGCGCCAGCAGCTTGGATCGGGTTCGTGAAAAACTGTTTTTT.

The gene calls are TRBV19 and TRBJ2-5, with TRBD2 matching over 13 bases. The CDR3 is 15 residues long. Unmatched junction bases numbered 3, after V lost 4 bases and J lost 4 bases. Germline V lookup: CDR1 LNHDA, CDR2 SQIVND (reference sequence). The CDR3 DNA reads TGTGCCAGTAGTACCGGACTAGCGGGAGCAGAGACCCAGTACTTC. As protein: CASSTGLAGAETQYF.

This clone was seen once. J is TRBJ1-2 and V is TRBV5-4; D remains unclear. The CDR3 contains 13 residues. Germline-derived CDR1 and CDR2 are SGHNT and YYREEE (reference sequence). The V gene lost 3 bases and the J gene lost 4 bases, with 10 bases spanning the gap. CDR3 protein: CASSSDGAYGYTF. In DNA, the CDR3 is TGTGCCAGCAGCTCGGACGGAGCCTATGGCTACACCTTC.

The rearrangement joins TRBV27 to TRBJ2-3; 9 bases map to TRBD1. Germline V lookup: CDR1 MNHEY, CDR2 SMNVEV (reference sequence). After removal of 5 bases from V and 3 bases from J, the junction contained 6 bases not matched to a gene. This CDR3 comprises 15 residues. This chain's CDR3 is CASSLGTGRTDTQYF. CDR3 DNA sequence: TGTGCCAGCAGTCTGGGGACAGGGCGAACAGATACGCAGTATTTT.

The genes are TRBV5-1 and TRBJ2-1; D is perhaps TRBD1 (5 bases). The ends were cut back, 1 base at V and 5 bases at J, with 10 bases in the middle. Germline V gives CDR1 SGHRS, CDR2 YFSETQ. The CDR3 contains 14 residues. The CDR3 here is CASSLTRADNEQFF. The CDR3 DNA follows: TGCGCCAGCAGCTTGACCAGGGCAGACAATGAGCAGTTCTTC. Variable domain in full (rest from reference TRBV5-1 and TRBJ2-1): KAGVTQTPRYLIKTRGQQVTLSCSPISGHRSVSWYQQTPGQGLQFLFEYFSETQRNKGNFPGRFSGRQFSNSRSEMNVSTLELGDSALYLCASSLTRADNEQFFGPGTRLTVL.

This chain joins TRBV6-5 and TRBJ2-7; TRBD2 aligns across 14 bases. This CDR3 region has 15 residues. The germline V gene encodes CDR1 MNHEY and CDR2 SVGAGI. V lost 6 bases, J lost 6 bases, and 7 bases stayed unmatched. The CDR3 DNA reads TGTGCCAGCAGCCCCAATGGACTAGCGGGAGGCGAGCAGTACTTC. This encodes CASSPNGLAGGEQYF.

The chain recombines TRBV6-1 with TRBJ2-3, with D hard to call. V was trimmed by 2 bases and J by 7 bases, leaving 16 bases between them. Germline values: CDR1 MNHNS, CDR2 SASEGT. The CDR3 sequence is 15 residues long. The chain's CDR3 is CASSETWSADHTQYF. Here the CDR3 DNA reads TGTGCCAGCAGTGAAACTTGGTCAGCCGATCATACGCAGTATTTT.